This T cell receptor beta chain was captured in a study of blood T cell repertoires in COVID-19. Overall study: Italy, Spain and the United States were the sources of the convalescent and acute COVID-19 samples. PBMCs, B-cell-depleted T cells, or T cells were the source of the cDNA or gDNA that made up the material.

Original processing methods: Amplification of reference gene primers was used by the study to estimate nucleated cell counts. Some clones are missing from TCRdb's copy, which holds only in-frame ones; the method was immunoSEQ multiplex PCR. That table furnishes V, J and clone size, whereas the DNA furnished D and trimming. The table has about 14,000 clones, about four fifths seen once. The trim removed 9 bases at V and 4 bases at J, leaving 14 bases unmatched. Germline CDR1 reads LNHDA; CDR2 reads SQIVND (reference sequence). The CDR3 covers 16 residues. The V gene is TRBV19, the J gene TRBJ1-3, with 8 bases matching TRBD1. The receptor was isolated from a man between 45 and 60 years old with active COVID-19. The specimen sequenced was peripheral blood. The CDR3 loop reads CASYPSWNRGGNTIYF. As DNA, the CDR3 is TGTGCCAGCTATCCGAGTTGGAACAGGGGGGGAAACACCATATATTTT.